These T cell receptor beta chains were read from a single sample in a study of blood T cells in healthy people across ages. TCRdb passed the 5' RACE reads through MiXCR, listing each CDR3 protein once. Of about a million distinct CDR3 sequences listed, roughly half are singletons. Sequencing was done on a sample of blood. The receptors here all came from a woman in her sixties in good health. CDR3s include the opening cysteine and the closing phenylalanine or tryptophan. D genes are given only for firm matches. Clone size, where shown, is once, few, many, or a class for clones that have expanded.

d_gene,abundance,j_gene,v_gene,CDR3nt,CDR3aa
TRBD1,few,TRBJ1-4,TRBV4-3,TGCGCCAGCAGCCAGGGACAGGGGAGTGAAAAACTGTTTTTT,CASSQGQGSEKLFF
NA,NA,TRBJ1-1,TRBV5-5,TGTGCCAGCAGCTTGATAGGGAGCGGCACTGAAGCTTTCTTT,CASSLIGSGTEAFF
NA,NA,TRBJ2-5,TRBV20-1,TGCAGTGCTAGAGTCACAGGGTGGGAAGAGACCCAGTACTTC,CSARVTGWEETQYF
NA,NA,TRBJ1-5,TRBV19,TGTGCCAGTAGCGCGGACCGGGCAGGGGGCAATCAGCCCCAGCATTTT,CASSADRAGGNQPQHF
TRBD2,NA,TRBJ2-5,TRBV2,TGTGCCAGCAGTTGGGAGGGGAGGAAGACCCAGTACTTC,CASSWEGRKTQYF
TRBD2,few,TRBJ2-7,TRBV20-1,TGCAGTGCTAGGGCTAACCTAGCGGGAGGAGTCTACGAGCAGTACTTC,CSARANLAGGVYEQYF
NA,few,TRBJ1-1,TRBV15,TGTGCCACCGGGATTATGAACACTGAAGCTTTCTTT,CATGIMNTEAFF
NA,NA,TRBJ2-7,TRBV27,TGTGCCAGCAGTTCTATCAGTCTTCCCTACGAGCAGTACTTC,CASSSISLPYEQYF
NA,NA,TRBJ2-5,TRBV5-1,TGCGCCAGCAGCGCGCCGACAAACCAAGAGACCCAGTACTTC,CASSAPTNQETQYF
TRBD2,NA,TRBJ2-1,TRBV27,TGTGCCAGCAGTTTATACTCTAGCGGGAGATACAATGAGCAGTTCTTC,CASSLYSSGRYNEQFF
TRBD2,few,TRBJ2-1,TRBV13,TGTGCCAGCAGCCCTCCCTCTAGCGGGAGGGCCGGTGAGCAGTTCTTC,CASSPPSSGRAGEQFF
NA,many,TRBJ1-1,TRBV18,TGTGCCAGCTCACCCCCTTGGGGGAACCTGAACACTGAAGCTTTCTTT,CASSPPWGNLNTEAFF
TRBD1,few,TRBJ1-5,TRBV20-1,TGCAGTGCTAGGGGACAGGGTGCTCAGCCCCAGCATTTT,CSARGQGAQPQHF
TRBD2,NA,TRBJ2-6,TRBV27,TGTGCCAGCAGATACAATGCTGGTATGCGAGCGGGAGGGGCTGGGGCCAACGTCCTGACTTTC,CASRYNAGMRAGGAGANVLTF
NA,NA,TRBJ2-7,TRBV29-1,TGCAGCGTTTCCAGCGGGCAAGACGGGTACGAGCAGTACTTC,CSVSSGQDGYEQYF
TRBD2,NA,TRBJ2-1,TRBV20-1,TGCAGTGCCACTCCCTGGGGTAGCGGGAGAGTCCTATACAATGAGCAGTTCTTC,CSATPWGSGRVLYNEQFF
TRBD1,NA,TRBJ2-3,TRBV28,TGTGCCAGCAGAACACAGGGGCTGGATACGCAGTATTTT,CASRTQGLDTQYF
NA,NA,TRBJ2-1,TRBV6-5,TGTGCCAGCAGACTCGGACGTAGCTCCTACAATGAGCAGTTCTTC,CASRLGRSSYNEQFF
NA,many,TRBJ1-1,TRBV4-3,TGCGCCAGCAGCCAAGACAGTTTGAACACTGAAGCTTTCTTT,CASSQDSLNTEAFF
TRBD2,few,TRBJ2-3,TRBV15,TGTGCCACCAGCAGAGGACTAGCGGGAGAGTCTACGCAGTATTTT,CATSRGLAGESTQYF
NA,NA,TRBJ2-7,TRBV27,TGTGCCAGCAGTTTATCAACGGGGTTTACCTACGAGCAGTACTTC,CASSLSTGFTYEQYF
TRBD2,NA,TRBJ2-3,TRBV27,TGTGCCAGCAGGACGATAGGGGACTACTTGGGCACAGATACGCAGTATTTT,CASRTIGDYLGTDTQYF
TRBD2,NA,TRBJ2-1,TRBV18,TGTGCCAGCTCACCTAGGACTAGCTCCTACAATGAGCAGTTCTTC,CASSPRTSSYNEQFF